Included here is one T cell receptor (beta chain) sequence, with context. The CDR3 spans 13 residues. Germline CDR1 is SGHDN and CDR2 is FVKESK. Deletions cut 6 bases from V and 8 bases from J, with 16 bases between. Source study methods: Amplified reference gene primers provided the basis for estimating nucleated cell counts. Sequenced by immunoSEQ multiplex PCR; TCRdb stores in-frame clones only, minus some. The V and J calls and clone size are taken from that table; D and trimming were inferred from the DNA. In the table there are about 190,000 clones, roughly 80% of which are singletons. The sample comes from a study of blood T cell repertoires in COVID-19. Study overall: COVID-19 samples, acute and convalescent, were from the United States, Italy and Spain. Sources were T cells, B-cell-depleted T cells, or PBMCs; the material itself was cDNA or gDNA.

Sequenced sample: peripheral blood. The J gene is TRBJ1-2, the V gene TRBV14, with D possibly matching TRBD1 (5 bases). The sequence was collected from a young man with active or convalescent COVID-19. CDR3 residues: CASRGVREGGYTF. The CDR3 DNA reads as TGTGCCAGCAGAGGGGTCCGGGAGGGAGGCTACACCTTC. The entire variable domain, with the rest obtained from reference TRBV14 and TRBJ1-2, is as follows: EAGVTQFPSHSVIEKGQTVTLRCDPISGHDNLYWYRRVMGKEIKFLLHFVKESKQDESGMPNNRFLAERTGGTYSTLKVQPAELEDSGVYFCASRGVREGGYTFGSGTRLTVV.